These 11 T cell receptor beta chains were sequenced from one sample in a study of blood T cell repertoires in COVID-19. Some clones are missing from TCRdb's copy, which holds only in-frame ones; the method was immunoSEQ multiplex PCR. The sample has 100,000 to 150,000 clones, 80% to 90% seen once. Material for sequencing was peripheral blood. These receptors were obtained from a man aged 65-85 years with active or convalescent COVID-19.

The rearrangement joins TRBV2 to TRBJ1-4, with no clear D. The germline V gene has CDR1 SNHLY and CDR2 FYNNEI. The CDR3 has 13 residues. V dropped 8 bases and J dropped 5 bases, with 12 bases sitting between them. The CDR3 nucleotides are TGTGCCAGCCTAACGGGTCCAAATGAAAAACTGTTTTTT. Residues: CASLTGPNEKLFF.

This chain joins TRBV29-1 and TRBJ2-7, with 7 bases that match TRBD1. The CDR3 runs to 15 residues. The V and J ends lost 5 bases and 1 base, in that order; junction bases with no gene match: 11. CDR1 SQVTM and CDR2 ANQGSEA come from the germline V gene. This CDR3 is CSVSGKTGHSYEQYF. The CDR3 region has the DNA TGCAGCGTTTCAGGGAAGACAGGGCATTCCTACGAGCAGTACTTC.

The chain links TRBV9 to TRBJ1-4; 7 bases fit TRBD1. The J segment lost 2 bases and the V segment lost 4 bases, leaving 5 bases of the junction unmatched. The germline gives CDR1 SGDLS, CDR2 YYNGEE. CDR3 length: 15 amino acids. In nucleotides, the CDR3 is TGTGCCAGCAGCACAGGGGTGGTTACTAATGAAAAACTGTTTTTT. Translation gives CASSTGVVTNEKLFF. Full variable domain (rest looked up from reference TRBV9 and TRBJ1-4): DSGVTQTPKHLITATGQRVTLRCSPRSGDLSVYWYQQSLDQGLQFLIQYYNGEERAKGNILERFSAQQFPDLHSELNLSSLELGDSALYFCASSTGVVTNEKLFFGSGTQLSVL.

The chain uses TRBV6-4 and TRBJ2-1, with 12 bases matching TRBD2. CDR3 length equals 14 residues. Germline trimming cut 6 bases from V and 10 bases from J; bases unmatched to any gene: 7. Germline V lookup: CDR1 MRHNA, CDR2 SNTAGT. The chain's CDR3 is CASSPGLAGVEQFF. The CDR3 region has the DNA TGTGCCAGCAGCCCGGGACTAGCGGGTGTAGAGCAGTTCTTC.

The V call is TRBV10-3, the J call TRBJ1-2; 11 bases agree with TRBD1. V lost 4 bases to trimming and J lost 8 bases; unmatched junction nucleotides: 9. The germline V gene encodes CDR1 ENHRY and CDR2 SYGVKD. The CDR3 has 15 residues. For the CDR3, the DNA is TGTGCCATCAGTGCCGGGACAGGGGGTCAAGGGGGCTACACCTTC. As protein: CAISAGTGGQGGYTF.

This sequence joins TRBV5-1 and TRBJ1-6; no clear D. Trimming left V 2 bases short and J 7 bases short, with 10 bases between. Germline CDR1 and CDR2: SGHRS and YFSETQ. The CDR3 loop spans 14 amino acids. The CDR3 nucleotides read TGCGCCAGCAGCTTTGGCGGAGAGAATTCACCCCTCCACTTT. Translated: CASSFGGENSPLHF.

This chain joins TRBV10-3 and TRBJ2-2, with D perhaps matching TRBD1 (5 bases). V lost 7 bases, J lost 4 bases, and 10 bases lay in between. This CDR3 is 13 amino acids long. The germline gives CDR1 ENHRY, CDR2 SYGVKD. The DNA of the CDR3 is TGTGCCATCAACGACAGCCCCACCGGGGAGCTGTTTTTT. Translation: CAINDSPTGELFF.

This clone was recorded once. This chain joins TRBV6-5 and TRBJ1-2; D is possibly TRBD1 (6 bases). Germline values: CDR1 MNHEY, CDR2 SVGAGI. V lost 4 bases and J lost 8, with 17 bases in between. The length of the CDR3 is 14 residues. CDR3 in amino acids: CASSWGTGGGGYTF. CDR3 nucleotides: TGTGCCAGCAGTTGGGGGACGGGAGGGGGAGGCTACACCTTC.

The V gene is TRBV28, the J gene TRBJ1-2; no firm D call. V was shortened by 7 bases and J by 1 base, with 13 bases between the two germline ends. Germline values: CDR1 MDHEN, CDR2 SYDVKM. This CDR3 is built from 14 residues. CDR3 DNA: TGTGCCAGCATCTCCGGACTCTTTAACTATGGCTACACCTTC. Encoded protein: CASISGLFNYGYTF.

DNA for the CDR3: TGTGCCAGCAGTGAGAGACAGGGGGCCATCTATGGCTACACCTTC. Amino acids: CASSERQGAIYGYTF. The V call is TRBV2, the J call TRBJ1-2; 10 bases are shared with TRBD1. Germline assignment: CDR1 SNHLY and CDR2 FYNNEI. The CDR3 totals 15 residues. Trimming cost V 3 bases and J 4 bases; bases outside gene matches: 5. The complete variable domain, with remaining parts taken from reference TRBV2 and TRBJ1-2, reads EPEVTQTPSHQVTQMGQEVILRCVPISNHLYFYWYRQILGQKVEFLVSFYNNEISEKSEIFDDQFSVERPDGSNFTLKIRSTKLEDSAMYFCASSERQGAIYGYTFGSGTRLTVV.

The genes are TRBV5-1 and TRBJ1-1; D call uncertain. This CDR3 comprises 11 residues. Germline V gives CDR1 SGHRS, CDR2 YFSETQ. Trimming removed 2 bases at V and 7 bases at J, with 6 bases between. Here the CDR3 reads CASSFGDEAFF. The DNA for the CDR3 is TGCGCCAGCAGCTTCGGTGATGAAGCTTTCTTT.